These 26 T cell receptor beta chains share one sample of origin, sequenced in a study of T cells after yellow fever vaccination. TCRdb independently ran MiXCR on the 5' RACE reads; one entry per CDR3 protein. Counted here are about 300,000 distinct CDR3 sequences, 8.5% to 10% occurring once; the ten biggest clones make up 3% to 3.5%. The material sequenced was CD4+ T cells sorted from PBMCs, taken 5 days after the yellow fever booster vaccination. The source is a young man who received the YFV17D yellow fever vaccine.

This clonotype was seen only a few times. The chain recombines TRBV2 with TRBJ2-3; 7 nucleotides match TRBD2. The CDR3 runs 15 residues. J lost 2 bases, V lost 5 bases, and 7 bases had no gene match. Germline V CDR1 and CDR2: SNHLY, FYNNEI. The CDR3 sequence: CASSTSVYNTDTQYF. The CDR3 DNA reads TGTGCCAGCAGTACTAGCGTCTACAACACAGATACGCAGTATTTT.

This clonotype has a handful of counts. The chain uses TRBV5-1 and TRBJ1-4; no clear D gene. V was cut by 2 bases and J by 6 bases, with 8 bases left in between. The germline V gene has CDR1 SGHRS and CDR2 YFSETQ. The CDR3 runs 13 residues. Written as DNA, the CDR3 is TGCGCCAGCAGCTTCACCCCGGATGAAAAACTGTTTTTT. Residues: CASSFTPDEKLFF.

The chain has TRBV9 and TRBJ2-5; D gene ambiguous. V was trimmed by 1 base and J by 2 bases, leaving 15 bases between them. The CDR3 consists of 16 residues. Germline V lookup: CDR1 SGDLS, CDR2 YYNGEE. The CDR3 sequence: CASSVSPLSVQETQYF. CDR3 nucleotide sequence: TGTGCCAGCAGCGTATCCCCCTTGTCAGTGCAAGAGACCCAGTACTTC.

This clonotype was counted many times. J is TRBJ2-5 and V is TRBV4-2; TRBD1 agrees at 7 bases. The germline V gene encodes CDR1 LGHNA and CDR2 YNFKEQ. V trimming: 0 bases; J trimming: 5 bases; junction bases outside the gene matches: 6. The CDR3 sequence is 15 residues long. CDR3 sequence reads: CASSQESGGGETQYF. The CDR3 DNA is TGTGCCAGCAGCCAAGAGTCAGGGGGTGGCGAGACCCAGTACTTC.

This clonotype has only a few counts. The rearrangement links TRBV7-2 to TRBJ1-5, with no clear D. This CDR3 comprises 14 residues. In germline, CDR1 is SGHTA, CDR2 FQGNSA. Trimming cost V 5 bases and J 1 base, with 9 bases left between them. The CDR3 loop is CASSPADSNQPQHF. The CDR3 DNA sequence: TGTGCCAGCAGCCCCGCGGACAGCAATCAGCCCCAGCATTTT.

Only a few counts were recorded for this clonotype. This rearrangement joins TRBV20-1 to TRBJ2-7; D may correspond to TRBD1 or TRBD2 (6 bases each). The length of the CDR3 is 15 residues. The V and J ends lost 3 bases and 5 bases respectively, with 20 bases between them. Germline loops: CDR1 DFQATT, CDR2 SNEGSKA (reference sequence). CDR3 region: CSARAPRVRGDEQYF. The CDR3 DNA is TGCAGTGCTAGGGCCCCCCGGGTGAGGGGGGACGAGCAGTACTTC.

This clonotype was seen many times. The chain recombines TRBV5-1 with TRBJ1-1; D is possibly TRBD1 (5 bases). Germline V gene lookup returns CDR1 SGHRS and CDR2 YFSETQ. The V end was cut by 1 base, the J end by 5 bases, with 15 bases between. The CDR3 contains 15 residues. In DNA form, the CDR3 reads TGCGCCAGCAGCTTGCGGCCCGACGGGGGGACTGAAGCTTTCTTT. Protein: CASSLRPDGGTEAFF. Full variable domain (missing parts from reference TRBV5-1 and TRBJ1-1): KAGVTQTPRYLIKTRGQQVTLSCSPISGHRSVSWYQQTPGQGLQFLFEYFSETQRNKGNFPGRFSGRQFSNSRSEMNVSTLELGDSALYLCASSLRPDGGTEAFFGQGTRLTVV.

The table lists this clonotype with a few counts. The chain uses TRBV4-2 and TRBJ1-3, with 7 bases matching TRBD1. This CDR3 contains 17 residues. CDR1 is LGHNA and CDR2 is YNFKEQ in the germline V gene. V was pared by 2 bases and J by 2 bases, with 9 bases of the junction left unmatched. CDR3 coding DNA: TGTGCCAGCAGCCAATTGGGCCCAGGGGGTGCTGGAAACACCATATATTTT. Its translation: CASSQLGPGGAGNTIYF.

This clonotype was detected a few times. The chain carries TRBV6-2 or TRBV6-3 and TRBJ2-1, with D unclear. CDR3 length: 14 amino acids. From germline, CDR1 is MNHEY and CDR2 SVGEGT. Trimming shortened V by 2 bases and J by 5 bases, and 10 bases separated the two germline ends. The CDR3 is CASSYSVIDNEQFF. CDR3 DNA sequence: TGTGCCAGCAGTTACAGTGTTATAGACAATGAGCAGTTCTTC.

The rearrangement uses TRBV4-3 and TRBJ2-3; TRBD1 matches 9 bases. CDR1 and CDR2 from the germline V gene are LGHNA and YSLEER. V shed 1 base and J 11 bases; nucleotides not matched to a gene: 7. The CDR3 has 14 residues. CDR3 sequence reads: CASSQGRQGVRQYF. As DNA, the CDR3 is TGCGCCAGCAGCCAAGGGAGACAGGGGGTAAGGCAGTATTTT.

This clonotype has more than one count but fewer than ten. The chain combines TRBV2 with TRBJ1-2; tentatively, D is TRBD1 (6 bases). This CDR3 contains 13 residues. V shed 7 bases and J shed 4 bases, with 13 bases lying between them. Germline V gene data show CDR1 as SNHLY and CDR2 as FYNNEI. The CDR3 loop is CASTVDRPYGYTF. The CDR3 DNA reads TGTGCCAGCACTGTCGACAGGCCCTATGGCTACACCTTC.

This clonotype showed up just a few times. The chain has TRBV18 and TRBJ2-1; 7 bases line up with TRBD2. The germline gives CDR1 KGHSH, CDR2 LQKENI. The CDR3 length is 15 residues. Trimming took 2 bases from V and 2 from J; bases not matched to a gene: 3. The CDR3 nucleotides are TGTGCCAGCTCACCATTTGCGGGGGCCTACAATGAGCAGTTCTTC. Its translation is CASSPFAGAYNEQFF.

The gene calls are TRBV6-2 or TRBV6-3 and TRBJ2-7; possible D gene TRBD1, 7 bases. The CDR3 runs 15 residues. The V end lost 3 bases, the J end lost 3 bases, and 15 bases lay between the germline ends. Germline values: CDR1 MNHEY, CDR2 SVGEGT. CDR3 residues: CASSYGGTVVYEQYF. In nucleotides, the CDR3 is TGTGCCAGCAGTTATGGGGGGACAGTTGTCTACGAGCAGTACTTC.

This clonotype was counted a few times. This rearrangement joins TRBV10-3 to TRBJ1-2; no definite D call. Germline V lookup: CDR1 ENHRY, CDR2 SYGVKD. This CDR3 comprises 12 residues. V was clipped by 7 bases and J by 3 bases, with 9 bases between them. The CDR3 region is CAIKSGDYGYTF. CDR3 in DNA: TGTGCCATCAAGTCGGGAGACTATGGCTACACCTTC.

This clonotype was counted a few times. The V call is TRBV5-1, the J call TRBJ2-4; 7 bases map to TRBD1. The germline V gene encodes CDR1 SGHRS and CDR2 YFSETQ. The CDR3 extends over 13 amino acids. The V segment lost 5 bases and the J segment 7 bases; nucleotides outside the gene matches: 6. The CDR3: CASSSPGGNIQYF. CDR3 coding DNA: TGCGCCAGCAGTTCCCCAGGGGGTAACATTCAGTACTTC.

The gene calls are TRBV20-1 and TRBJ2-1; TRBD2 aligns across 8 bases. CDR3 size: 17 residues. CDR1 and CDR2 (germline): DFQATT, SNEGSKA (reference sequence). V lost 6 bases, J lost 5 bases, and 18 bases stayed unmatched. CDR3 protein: CSAPRAGTSTIHNEQFF. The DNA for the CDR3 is TGCAGTGCCCCGAGGGCCGGGACTAGTACCATCCACAATGAGCAGTTCTTC.

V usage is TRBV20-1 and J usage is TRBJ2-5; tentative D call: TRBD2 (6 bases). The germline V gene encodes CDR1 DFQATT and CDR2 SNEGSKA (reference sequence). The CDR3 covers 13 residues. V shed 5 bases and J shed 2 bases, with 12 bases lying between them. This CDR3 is CSAPRDFQETQYF. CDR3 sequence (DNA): TGCAGTGCTCCTAGGGACTTTCAAGAGACCCAGTACTTC.

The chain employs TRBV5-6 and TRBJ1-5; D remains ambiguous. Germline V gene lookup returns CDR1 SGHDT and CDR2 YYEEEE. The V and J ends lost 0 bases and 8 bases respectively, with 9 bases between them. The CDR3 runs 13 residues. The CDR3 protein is CASSLGDGKPQHF. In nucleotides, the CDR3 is TGTGCCAGCAGCTTGGGTGATGGTAAGCCCCAGCATTTT.

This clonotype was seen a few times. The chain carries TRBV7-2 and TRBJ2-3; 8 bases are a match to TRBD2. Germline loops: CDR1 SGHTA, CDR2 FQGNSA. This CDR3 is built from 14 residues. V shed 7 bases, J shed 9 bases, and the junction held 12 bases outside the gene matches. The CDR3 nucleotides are TGTGCCAGCAAAGGGACTAGTTTTTTAGAGACGCAGTATTTT. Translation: CASKGTSFLETQYF. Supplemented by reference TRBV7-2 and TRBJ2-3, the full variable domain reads GAGVSQSPSNKVTEKGKDVELRCDPISGHTALYWYRQSLGQGLEFLIYFQGNSAPDKSGLPSDRFSAERTGGSVSTLTIQRTQQEDSAVYLCASKGTSFLETQYFGPGTRLTVL.

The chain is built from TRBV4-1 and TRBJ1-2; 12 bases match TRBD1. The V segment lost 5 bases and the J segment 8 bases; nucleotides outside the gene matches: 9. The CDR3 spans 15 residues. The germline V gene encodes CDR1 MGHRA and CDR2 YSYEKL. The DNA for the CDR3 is TGCGCCAGCAGCTCCCCGGGACAGGGGGCTAGAGGCTACACCTTC. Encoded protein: CASSSPGQGARGYTF.

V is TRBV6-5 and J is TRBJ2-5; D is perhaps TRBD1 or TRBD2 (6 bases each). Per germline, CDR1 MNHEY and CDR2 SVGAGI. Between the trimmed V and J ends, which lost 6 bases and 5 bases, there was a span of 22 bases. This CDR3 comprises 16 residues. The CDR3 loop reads CASRSTTGRRWETQYF. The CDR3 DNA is TGTGCCAGCAGATCCACCACAGGGAGGAGGTGGGAGACCCAGTACTTC.

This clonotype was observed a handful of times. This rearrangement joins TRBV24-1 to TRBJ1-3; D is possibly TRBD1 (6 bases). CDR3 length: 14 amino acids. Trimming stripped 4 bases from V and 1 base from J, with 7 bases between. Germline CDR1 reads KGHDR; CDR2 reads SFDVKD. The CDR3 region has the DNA TGTGCCACCAGTGACAGGGGATCTGGAAACACCATATATTTT. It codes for CATSDRGSGNTIYF.

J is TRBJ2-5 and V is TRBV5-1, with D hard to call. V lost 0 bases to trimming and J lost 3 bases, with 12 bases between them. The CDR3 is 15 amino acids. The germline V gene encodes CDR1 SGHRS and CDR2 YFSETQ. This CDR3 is CASSLEVTAKETQYF. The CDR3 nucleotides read TGCGCCAGCAGCTTGGAGGTCACTGCGAAAGAGACCCAGTACTTC.

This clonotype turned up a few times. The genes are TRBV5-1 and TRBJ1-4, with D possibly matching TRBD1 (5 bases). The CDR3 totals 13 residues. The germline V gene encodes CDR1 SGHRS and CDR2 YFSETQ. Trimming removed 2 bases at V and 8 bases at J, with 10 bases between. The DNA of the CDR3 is TGCGCCAGCAGCTTCGGGACTTCAGAAAAACTGTTTTTT. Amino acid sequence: CASSFGTSEKLFF.

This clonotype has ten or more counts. CDR3 in amino acids: CSSLWGRGPNEQFF. The CDR3 DNA is TGCAGCAGCTTATGGGGCCGGGGTCCGAACGAGCAGTTCTTC. The rearrangement joins TRBV29-1 to TRBJ2-1; either TRBD1 or TRBD2 may fit D (5 bases each). The V and J ends lost 8 bases and 10 bases respectively, with 24 bases between them. CDR3 length equals 14 residues. Per the germline V gene, CDR1 is SQVTM and CDR2 is ANQGSEA.

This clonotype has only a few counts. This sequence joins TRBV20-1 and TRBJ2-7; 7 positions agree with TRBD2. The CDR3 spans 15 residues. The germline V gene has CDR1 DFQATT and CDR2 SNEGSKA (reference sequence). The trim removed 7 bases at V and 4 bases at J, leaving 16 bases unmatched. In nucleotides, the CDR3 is TGCAGTGGCCTTACGACAGCGGGGACGGGTTACGAGCAGTACTTC. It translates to CSGLTTAGTGYEQYF.